A single sample is the source of the 16 T cell receptor beta chains below, sequenced in a study of cytomegalovirus exposure and HLA in healthy donors. The study ran its PCR with 60 Vbeta and 13 Jbeta primers. Using immunoSEQ multiplex PCR, the repertoire was profiled, and TCRdb retains in-frame clones only, with some absent. The sample shows over 100,000 clones, around 80% of them seen only once. Material for sequencing was PBMCs. Every receptor here comes from a woman aged 18-30 years in good health and CMV-seropositive.

CDR3 in DNA: TGTGCCAAAGAGGGCGGACTTAGCACAGATACGCAGTATTTT. Its translation is CAKEGGLSTDTQYF. The chain joins TRBV6-5 to TRBJ2-3; D may be TRBD2 (5 bases). Germline assignment: CDR1 MNHEY and CDR2 SVGAGI. This CDR3 comprises 14 residues. The ends were cut back, 10 bases at V and 0 bases at J, with 14 bases in the middle.

The chain joins TRBV10-3 to TRBJ1-4; no clear D. Trimming removed 0 bases at V and 7 bases at J, with 15 bases between. Germline CDR1 reads ENHRY; CDR2 reads SYGVKD. The CDR3 length is 16 residues. The CDR3 is CAISESGPHSGEKLFF. The DNA of the CDR3 is TGTGCCATCAGTGAGTCTGGGCCCCATAGTGGTGAAAAACTGTTTTTT.

The V and J genes are TRBV7-3 and TRBJ1-1, with D possibly matching TRBD1 (6 bases). V lost 1 base, J lost 1 base, and 7 bases lay in between. Germline CDR1 is SGHTA and CDR2 is FQGTGA. This CDR3 is 14 amino acids long. Here the CDR3 reads CASSLMGQNTEAFF. CDR3 bases: TGTGCCAGCAGCTTAATGGGACAGAACACTGAAGCTTTCTTT.

The rearrangement links TRBV23-1 to TRBJ1-5; the D gene is possibly TRBD1 (6 bases). TRBV23-1 is reported as an ORF; its role is uncertain. The CDR3 loop spans 17 amino acids. The V end lost 0 bases, the J end lost 7 bases, and 19 bases lay between the germline ends. For the CDR3, the DNA is TGCGCCAGCAGTCAATCGGACAGCCAAGATGAGAAACAGCCCCAGCATTTT. This encodes CASSQSDSQDEKQPQHF.

The J gene is TRBJ1-5, the V gene TRBV19, with a tentative D call TRBD1 (6 bases). V was cut by 5 bases and J by 0 bases, with 11 bases left in between. The length of the CDR3 is 15 residues. Germline V gene sequence: CDR1 LNHDA, CDR2 SQIVND (reference sequence). The CDR3 spells CASSWTAYSNQPQHF. DNA of the CDR3: TGTGCCAGTAGTTGGACAGCCTATAGCAATCAGCCCCAGCATTTT.

The gene calls are TRBV28 and TRBJ2-7; 7 positions agree with TRBD1. The CDR3 is 13 amino acids. CDR1 is MDHEN, CDR2 SYDVKM, per germline. The CDR3 reads CVNRDSPTYEQYF. The DNA of the CDR3 is TGTGTTAACAGGGACAGTCCCACCTACGAGCAGTACTTC.

The chain uses TRBV20-1 and TRBJ2-3; D call uncertain. V lost 0 bases and J lost 5, with 3 bases in between. CDR3 length equals 11 residues. CDR1 is DFQATT and CDR2 is SNEGSKA in the germline V gene (reference sequence). The CDR3 sequence: CSARDKDTQYF. CDR3 coding DNA: TGCAGTGCTAGAGACAAAGATACGCAGTATTTT.

This chain joins TRBV9 and TRBJ2-1, with 7 bases matching TRBD2. CDR1 and CDR2 (germline): SGDLS, YYNGEE. The V and J ends lost 1 base and 2 bases, in that order; junction bases with no gene match: 6. The CDR3 sequence is 16 residues long. This chain's CDR3 is CASSVTWTSTYNEQFF. In DNA form, the CDR3 reads TGTGCCAGCAGCGTAACCTGGACTAGTACCTACAATGAGCAGTTCTTC.

The chain has TRBV27 and TRBJ1-5; D is perhaps TRBD1 (6 bases). Looked up from germline, CDR1 is MNHEY and CDR2 is SMNVEV (reference sequence). There are 17 residues in the CDR3. Trimming took off 2 bases at V and 6 bases at J, with 20 bases between the two ends. The CDR3 loop reads CASSLVGEGGRGQPQHF. Here the CDR3 DNA reads TGTGCCAGCAGTTTAGTAGGGGAAGGGGGTCGGGGTCAGCCCCAGCATTTT.

V and J are TRBV28 and TRBJ1-5; TRBD1 is a possible D gene (6 bases). CDR3 length: 16 residues. Germline lookup yields CDR1 MDHEN and CDR2 SYDVKM. The V gene lost 7 bases and the J gene lost 7 bases, with 23 bases spanning the gap. In DNA form, the CDR3 reads TGTGCCAGCAATACCTTCGGTGGGGGGGCGCGACAGCCCCAGCATTTT. Its translation is CASNTFGGGARQPQHF. Full variable domain (outside the CDR3, taken from reference TRBV28 and TRBJ1-5): DVKVTQSSRYLVKRTGEKVFLECVQDMDHENMFWYRQDPGLGLRLIYFSYDVKMKEKGDIPEGYSVSREKKERFSLILESASTNQTSMYLCASNTFGGGARQPQHFGDGTRLSIL.

As for this clone: The junction departs from germline at one end; a sequencing error may be responsible. The V call is TRBV7-9, the J call TRBJ2-1; 8 bases are a match to TRBD1. The CDR3 extends over 14 amino acids. Germline CDR1 reads SEHNR; CDR2 reads FQNEAQ (reference sequence). DNA for the CDR3: TGTGCCAGCAGCTTAAGTAGTCAGGGGGCAAAGGAGCTCTTC. Its translation: CASSLSSQGAKELF.

This clone turned up a few times. The chain uses TRBV7-6 and TRBJ2-3; 8 nucleotides align to TRBD1. CDR1 and CDR2 from the germline V gene are SGHVS and FNYEAQ. Trimming at V came to 8 bases and at J to 4 bases, leaving 8 bases not matched to a gene. The CDR3 sequence is 14 residues long. The CDR3: CASAGTGGSDTQYF. For the CDR3, the DNA is TGTGCCAGCGCCGGGACAGGTGGGTCAGATACGCAGTATTTT.

The chain links TRBV9 to TRBJ2-1; the D gene is possibly TRBD1 (5 bases). Trimming pared 0 bases from V and 9 bases from J, leaving 7 bases between. Germline V gene data show CDR1 as SGDLS and CDR2 as YYNGEE. The CDR3 is 12 amino acids. The CDR3 DNA sequence: TGTGCCAGCAGCGTAGATACAGGTGAGCAGTTCTTC. It translates to CASSVDTGEQFF.

The genes are TRBV11-2 and TRBJ2-3, with 7 bases matching TRBD1. This CDR3 spans 16 amino acids. The V gene end was trimmed by 6 bases and the J gene end by 2 bases; junction bases not matched to a gene: 11. From germline, CDR1 is SGHAT and CDR2 FQNNGV. The CDR3 loop reads CASRLPYRGTTDTQYF. CDR3 nucleotide sequence: TGTGCCAGCAGACTTCCATACAGGGGAACCACAGATACGCAGTATTTT.

On this clone itself: At one of its ends the junction is not consistent with the germline gene, which may arise from a read error. The rearrangement uses TRBV5-5 and TRBJ2-1; 16 positions agree with TRBD2. CDR3 length equals 15 residues. CDR1 is SGHKS, CDR2 YYEKEE, per germline (reference sequence). The CDR3 here is CASSPGTSGGAKDVF. For the CDR3, the DNA is TGTGCCAGCAGTCCCGGGACTAGCGGGGGGGCTAAAGATGTCTTC.

This clone appeared a few times. The chain uses TRBV5-1 and TRBJ2-7, with D maybe TRBD1 (5 bases). Germline CDR1 is SGHRS and CDR2 is YFSETQ. Between the trimmed V and J ends, which lost 4 bases and 6 bases, there was a span of 11 bases. The CDR3 has 12 amino acids. CDR3 sequence reads: CASSPQGSEQYF. CDR3 nucleotides: TGCGCCAGCAGCCCCCAGGGAAGCGAGCAGTACTTC.